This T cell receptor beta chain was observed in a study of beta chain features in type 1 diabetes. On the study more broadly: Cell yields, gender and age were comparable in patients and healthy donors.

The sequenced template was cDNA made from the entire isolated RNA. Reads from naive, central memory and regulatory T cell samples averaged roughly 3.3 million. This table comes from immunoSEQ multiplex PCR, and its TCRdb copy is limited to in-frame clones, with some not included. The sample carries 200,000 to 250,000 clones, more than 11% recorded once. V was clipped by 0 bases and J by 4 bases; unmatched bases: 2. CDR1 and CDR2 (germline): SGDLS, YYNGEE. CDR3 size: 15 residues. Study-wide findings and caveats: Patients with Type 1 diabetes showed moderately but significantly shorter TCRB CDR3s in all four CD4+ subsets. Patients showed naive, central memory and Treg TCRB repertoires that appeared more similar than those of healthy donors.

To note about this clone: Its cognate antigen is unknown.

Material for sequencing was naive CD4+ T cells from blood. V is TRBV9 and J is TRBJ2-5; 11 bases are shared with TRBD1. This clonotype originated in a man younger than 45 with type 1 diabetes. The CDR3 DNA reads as TGTGCCAGCAGCGTAGCGGACAGGGGGCGAGAGACCCAGTACTTC. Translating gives CASSVADRGRETQYF. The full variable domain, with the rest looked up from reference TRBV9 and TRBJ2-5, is DSGVTQTPKHLITATGQRVTLRCSPRSGDLSVYWYQQSLDQGLQFLIQYYNGEERAKGNILERFSAQQFPDLHSELNLSSLELGDSALYFCASSVADRGRETQYFGPGTRLLVL.